Below are 23 T cell receptor beta chains sequenced from a single sample in a study of T cell responses to AZD1222 COVID-19 vaccine. Clones were read by immunoSEQ multiplex PCR, and TCRdb kept only the in-frame ones, dropping some. The data contain about 170,000 clones, 87% of them singletons. Sequencing was performed on peripheral blood, taken 28 days after the second AZD1222 dose. These receptors all come from an adult who received the AZD1222 COVID-19 vaccine.

The V gene is TRBV4-1, the J gene TRBJ1-4; D is perhaps TRBD1 (5 bases). V lost 2 bases and J 3 bases, leaving 10 bases between the germline ends. This CDR3 region has 15 residues. CDR1 and CDR2 (germline): MGHRA, YSYEKL. The CDR3 sequence is CASSQREGANEKLFF. The DNA of the CDR3 is TGCGCCAGCAGCCAAAGGGAAGGGGCTAATGAAAAACTGTTTTTT.

V is TRBV10-1 and J is TRBJ2-5; a weak D match, TRBD1 (5 bases). V was clipped by 6 bases and J by 5 bases, with 19 bases between them. CDR1 and CDR2 (germline): WNHNN, SYGVQD (reference sequence). The CDR3 runs to 15 residues. The CDR3 coding sequence is TGCGCCAGCAGAGAAGACAGCCTACATGGGGAGACCCAGTACTTC. As protein: CASREDSLHGETQYF.

The chain carries TRBV3-1 (or the pseudogene TRBV3-2) and TRBJ2-5; the D is unclear. Germline V gene data show CDR1 as LGHDT and CDR2 as YNNKEL (reference sequence). This CDR3 comprises 16 residues. The V end lost 1 base, the J end lost 1 base, and 13 bases lay between the germline ends. The CDR3 reads CASSQGSFGPQETQYF. CDR3 sequence (DNA): TGTGCCAGCAGCCAAGGTTCTTTTGGCCCCCAAGAGACCCAGTACTTC.

The chain couples TRBV5-6 to TRBJ1-1; a weak D match, TRBD1 (5 bases). The CDR3 is 15 amino acids. Germline lookup yields CDR1 SGHDT and CDR2 YYEEEE. V gave up 3 bases and J gave up 1 base, with 13 bases separating them. The CDR3 DNA reads TGTGCCAGCAGCTCTGGGGGTACAGGGAACACTGAAGCTTTCTTT. Its protein product is CASSSGGTGNTEAFF.

The V and J genes are TRBV30 and TRBJ1-6; the D gene is possibly TRBD1 (5 bases). The V end lost 4 bases, the J end lost 6 bases, and 16 bases lay between the germline ends. CDR1 is GTSNPN, CDR2 SVGIG, per germline (reference sequence). The CDR3 length is 15 residues. Here the CDR3 reads CAWTLPGVGNSPLHF. CDR3 sequence (DNA): TGTGCCTGGACCCTGCCGGGGGTCGGTAATTCACCCCTCCACTTT.

V and J are TRBV9 and TRBJ2-1, with 9 nucleotides matching TRBD2. The germline CDR1 and CDR2 sequences are SGDLS and YYNGEE. This CDR3 has 16 residues. V shed 0 bases and J 10 bases; nucleotides not matched to a gene: 11. In nucleotides, the CDR3 is TGTGCCAGCAGCGTAGTCGTGATAGCGGGGGTGTGGGAGCAGTTCTTC. It translates to CASSVVVIAGVWEQFF.

The J gene is TRBJ1-2, the V gene TRBV10-1; TRBD1 is a possible D gene (5 bases). Trimming cost V 7 bases and J 2 bases, with 17 bases left between them. From germline, CDR1 is WNHNN and CDR2 SYGVQD (reference sequence). This CDR3 has 15 residues. CDR3 residues: CASTLGGGSNYGYTF. CDR3 DNA sequence: TGCGCCAGCACCTTGGGGGGGGGTTCCAACTATGGCTACACCTTC.

V gene TRBV4-3 combines with J gene TRBJ1-1, with TRBD1 as a possible D gene (6 bases). Trimming left V 0 bases short and J 5 bases short, with 16 bases between. The CDR3 runs 16 residues. The germline gives CDR1 LGHNA, CDR2 YSLEER. CDR3 sequence reads: CASSQEWGRGWTEAFF. As DNA, the CDR3 is TGCGCCAGCAGCCAAGAGTGGGGCAGGGGATGGACTGAAGCTTTCTTT.

The sample holds one count of this clone. CDR3 amino acids: CASSNRGNYGYTF. CDR3 DNA: TGTGCCAGCAGTAACAGGGGGAACTATGGCTACACCTTC. The rearrangement joins TRBV9 to TRBJ1-2; 8 bases map to TRBD1. This CDR3 spans 13 amino acids. From germline, CDR1 is SGDLS and CDR2 YYNGEE. The V and J ends lost 5 bases and 2 bases, in that order; junction bases with no gene match: 2.

The V gene is TRBV3-1 (or the pseudogene TRBV3-2), the J gene TRBJ1-2, with D tentatively TRBD1 (5 bases). Germline CDR1 and CDR2: LGHDT and YNNKEL (reference sequence). Between the trimmed V and J ends, which lost 3 bases and 5 bases, there was a span of 16 bases. The CDR3 sequence is 15 residues long. The CDR3 nucleotides are TGTGCCAGCAGCCATTTAGGGGATCTATGGTATGGCTACACCTTC. Its translation is CASSHLGDLWYGYTF.

CDR3 sequence reads: CASGNPAGGRVGETQYF. CDR3 DNA sequence: TGTGCCAGTGGCAACCCGGCGGGGGGCCGAGTGGGGGAGACCCAGTACTTC. J is TRBJ2-5 and V is TRBV19; 8 bases are shared with TRBD2. Germline V gives CDR1 LNHDA, CDR2 SQIVND (reference sequence). The CDR3 consists of 17 residues. Unmatched junction bases numbered 19, after V lost 8 bases and J lost 5 bases.

The genes are TRBV27 and TRBJ1-2; no clear D. The germline V and J ends were trimmed by 0 bases and 3 bases, with 11 bases remaining between them. CDR1 and CDR2 (germline): MNHEY, SMNVEV (reference sequence). The CDR3 is made up of 15 amino acids. CDR3 in DNA: TGTGCCAGCAGTTTATCGGGGTATTCGTACTATGGCTACACCTTC. Translated, it gives CASSLSGYSYYGYTF.

This chain uses TRBV24-1 with TRBJ2-5; D is undetermined. Germline CDR1 and CDR2: KGHDR and SFDVKD. This CDR3 is built from 14 residues. V gave up 3 bases and J gave up 5 bases, with 12 bases separating them. CDR3 nucleotide sequence: TGTGCCACCAGTGATGGGGAAATGCGCGAGACCCAGTACTTC. This codes for CATSDGEMRETQYF.

V is TRBV5-1 and J is TRBJ2-5; D unclear. Germline V lookup: CDR1 SGHRS, CDR2 YFSETQ. There are 14 residues in the CDR3. V was shortened by 2 bases and J by 3 bases, with 11 bases between the two germline ends. CDR3 region: CASSFNDLEETQYF. CDR3 nucleotide sequence: TGCGCCAGCAGCTTCAACGACTTGGAAGAGACCCAGTACTTC.

This chain connects TRBV10-3 to TRBJ2-7; the match to TRBD1 covers 10 bases. Germline-derived CDR1 and CDR2 are ENHRY and SYGVKD. Germline trimming cut 8 bases from V and 0 bases from J; bases unmatched to any gene: 1. The CDR3 spans 13 residues. The CDR3 region has the DNA TGTGCCATCCGACAGGGGGCCTCCTACGAGCAGTACTTC. It encodes CAIRQGASYEQYF.

This clone has only one observation. The chain couples TRBV5-4 to TRBJ2-3; 9 positions agree with TRBD1. Germline CDR1 is SGHNT and CDR2 is YYREEE (reference sequence). CDR3 length: 15 amino acids. With 2 bases clipped from V and 6 bases from J, the junction kept 7 bases outside the gene matches. In DNA form, the CDR3 reads TGTGCCAGCAGCTTCCCGACAGGGGGGTCGGATACGCAGTATTTT. Translating gives CASSFPTGGSDTQYF.

Only one count was recorded for this clone. This chain connects TRBV6-1 to TRBJ1-3; D ambiguous. Germline V lookup: CDR1 MNHNS, CDR2 SASEGT. The ends were cut back, 1 base at V and 0 bases at J, with 10 bases in the middle. There are 16 residues in the CDR3. CDR3 DNA sequence: TGTGCCAGCAGTGAAGACAGATCATTCTCTGGAAACACCATATATTTT. Its translation is CASSEDRSFSGNTIYF.

The genes are TRBV14 and TRBJ2-1, with D unclear. The CDR3 has 14 residues. Trimming pared 2 bases from V and 4 bases from J, leaving 9 bases between. The germline V gene has CDR1 SGHDN and CDR2 FVKESK. The CDR3 is CASSQLLQYNEQFF. CDR3 nucleotides: TGTGCCAGCAGCCAACTATTACAGTACAATGAGCAGTTCTTC. Full variable domain (remainder filled in from reference TRBV14 and TRBJ2-1): EAGVTQFPSHSVIEKGQTVTLRCDPISGHDNLYWYRRVMGKEIKFLLHFVKESKQDESGMPNNRFLAERTGGTYSTLKVQPAELEDSGVYFCASSQLLQYNEQFFGPGTRLTVL.

This chain uses TRBV6-5 with TRBJ1-1, with D unresolved. The CDR3 spans 13 residues. With 8 bases removed from V and 6 bases from J, the gap between germline ends came to 16 bases. CDR1 is MNHEY and CDR2 is SVGAGI in the germline V gene. The CDR3 DNA sequence: TGTGCCAGCGATCGGAAGGAAAAGGCTGAAGCTTTCTTT. This encodes CASDRKEKAEAFF.

This sequence joins TRBV7-2 and TRBJ1-1, with D unresolved. CDR3 length: 15 amino acids. Germline CDR1 SGHTA, CDR2 FQGNSA. Trimming left V 1 base short and J 0 bases short, with 9 bases between. CDR3 sequence reads: CASSLGLTVNTEAFF. CDR3 nucleotides: TGTGCCAGCAGCTTAGGTCTGACGGTGAACACTGAAGCTTTCTTT.

V usage is TRBV13 and J usage is TRBJ2-5; maybe TRBD1 (5 bases). Deletions cut 3 bases from V and 7 bases from J, with 15 bases between. The CDR3 extends over 14 amino acids. Looked up from germline, CDR1 is PRHDT and CDR2 is FYEKMQ (reference sequence). The CDR3 loop is CASSFAGAGVTQYF. As DNA, the CDR3 is TGTGCCAGCAGCTTCGCTGGGGCTGGCGTGACCCAGTACTTC.

The V gene is TRBV6-5, the J gene TRBJ2-7; weak D call: TRBD2 (5 bases). The CDR3 sequence is 15 residues long. The germline gives CDR1 MNHEY, CDR2 SVGAGI. Trimming cost V 6 bases and J 7 bases, with 22 bases left between them. Here the CDR3 reads CASRGNYRGPGEQYF. CDR3 DNA: TGTGCCAGCAGAGGTAACTATCGGGGTCCTGGGGAGCAGTACTTC.

The V call is TRBV6-5, the J call TRBJ2-1, with TRBD1 matching 7 bases. CDR1 is MNHEY, CDR2 SVGAGI, per germline. The ends lost 6 bases at V and 2 bases at J; junction bases unmatched: 7. The CDR3 spans 15 residues. The CDR3: CASRAPGTAYNEQFF. The CDR3 DNA reads as TGTGCCAGCAGGGCCCCTGGGACAGCCTACAATGAGCAGTTCTTC.